Sequencing of this T cell receptor (beta chain) was carried out in a study of spatial heterogeneity in lung cancer. Time point here: sample taken at primary tumor resection. Without sorting, whole RNA was sequenced from tumor, nontumor lung or frozen PBMC. MiXCR was run by TCRdb on the 5' RACE reads, yielding one entry per CDR3 protein. Of some 1,500 distinct CDR3 sequences listed, over 20% are singletons. The junction had 4 bases not matched to a gene; V was cut back by 0 bases and J by 0 bases. Germline V gene sequence: CDR1 LGHDT, CDR2 YNNKEL (reference sequence). The CDR3 extends over 16 amino acids.

The receptor was isolated from a male donor with early-stage non-small cell lung cancer. This specimen consisted of PBMCs, obtained at surgery. This rearrangement joins TRBV3-1 to TRBJ1-1, with 7 bases that match TRBD1. Written as DNA, the CDR3 is TGTGCCAGCAGCCAAGATATCAGGGGGATGAACACTGAAGCTTTCTTT. Protein sequence: CASSQDIRGMNTEAFF.